A selection of T cell receptor beta chains follows, all from one sample in a study of T cell changes during pregnancy in multiple sclerosis. This table comes from immunoSEQ multiplex PCR, and its TCRdb copy is limited to in-frame clones, with some not included. The sample yields about 68,000 clones, roughly 89% seen once. This specimen was peripheral blood, taken after pregnancy. The receptors were sampled from a female donor in good health, enrolled as a control in a pregnancy study. The CDR3 runs from the conserved cysteine through the conserved F or W. Each record gives: V gene, J gene, clone size, D gene, CDR3 DNA, CDR3 protein. D genes are given only for firm matches. Size values are once, few and many counts, or a class for expanded clones, and some rows have none.

V: TRBV13; J: TRBJ1-5; size: .; D: .; DNA: TGTGCCAGCAGCTTAATTGCAGGTAGCAATCAGCCCCAGCATTTT; CDR3: CASSLIAGSNQPQHF
V: TRBV28; J: TRBJ1-6; size: few; D: .; DNA: TGTGCCACCCTCCGAGCCGGAGGGAATTCACCCCTCCACTTT; CDR3: CATLRAGGNSPLHF
V: TRBV29-1; J: TRBJ1-2; size: .; D: .; DNA: TGCAGCGTTGCACAGGGCGCTTATGGCTACACCTTC; CDR3: CSVAQGAYGYTF
V: TRBV11-2; J: TRBJ2-5; size: .; D: TRBD2; DNA: TGTGCCAGCAGCTTAGATAACCGCGGGGGGTTTCAAGAGACCCAGTACTTC; CDR3: CASSLDNRGGFQETQYF
V: TRBV5-1; J: TRBJ2-7; size: .; D: TRBD2; DNA: TGCGCCAGCTGGGGGGGTGATCCCTCCGAGCAGTACTTC; CDR3: CASWGGDPSEQYF
V: TRBV14; J: TRBJ2-2; size: .; D: TRBD1; DNA: TGTGCCAGCAGCCACTACGGGACAGGAGGGGCCGGGGAGCTGTTTTTT; CDR3: CASSHYGTGGAGELFF
V: TRBV15; J: TRBJ2-1; size: .; D: TRBD2; DNA: TGTGCCACCAGCAGACTCCCTAGCGGGACTTACAATGAGCAGTTCTTC; CDR3: CATSRLPSGTYNEQFF
V: TRBV7-6; J: TRBJ2-7; size: .; D: TRBD2; DNA: TGTGCCAGCAGCACGGGACTAGCGGGGTTCTCCTACGAGCAGTACTTC; CDR3: CASSTGLAGFSYEQYF
V: TRBV19; J: TRBJ1-1; size: .; D: TRBD1; DNA: TGTGCCAGTACCTCAGGGGGTTCAAGCACTGAAGCTTTCTTT; CDR3: CASTSGGSSTEAFF
V: TRBV5-4; J: TRBJ2-7; size: .; D: TRBD2; DNA: TGTGCCAGCAGCGAGACTAGCGGGAGATCCCGGGAGCAGTACTTC; CDR3: CASSETSGRSREQYF
V: TRBV28; J: TRBJ2-3; size: .; D: TRBD2; DNA: TGTGCCAGCAGAAAAACCTTAGCGGGGAACACAGATACGCAGTATTTT; CDR3: CASRKTLAGNTDTQYF
V: TRBV6-1; J: TRBJ1-2; size: .; D: .; DNA: TGTGCCAGCAGTGAAGTGGACAGTTTATATGGCTACACCTTC; CDR3: CASSEVDSLYGYTF
V: TRBV28; J: TRBJ2-7; size: .; D: .; DNA: TGTGCCAGCAGTTATGGGACAACCTACGAGCAGTACTTC; CDR3: CASSYGTTYEQYF
V: TRBV6-5; J: TRBJ1-3; size: .; D: .; DNA: TGTGCCAGCAGCCTCGGAGAACCCGGAAACACCATATATTTT; CDR3: CASSLGEPGNTIYF
V: TRBV7-2; J: TRBJ2-7; size: .; D: TRBD1; DNA: TGTGCCAGCAGCCACAGGACAGGGGCCTACGAGCAGTACTTC; CDR3: CASSHRTGAYEQYF
V: TRBV28; J: TRBJ2-3; size: .; D: TRBD2; DNA: TGTGCCAGCAGTTTACCGTACTGGACTAGCGGGGGGGACACAGATACGCAGTATTTT; CDR3: CASSLPYWTSGGDTDTQYF
V: TRBV4-1; J: TRBJ2-3; size: .; D: TRBD2; DNA: TGCGCCAGCAGATGGGGCGGGAGGTCCTTTAGCACAGATACGCAGTATTTT; CDR3: CASRWGGRSFSTDTQYF
V: TRBV4-2; J: TRBJ1-5; size: .; D: .; DNA: TGTGCCAGCAGCCAATGGACAGCTAATCAGCCCCAGCATTTT; CDR3: CASSQWTANQPQHF
V: TRBV28; J: TRBJ2-5; size: .; D: .; DNA: TGTGCCAGCAAGGACGGGGGAGCCAACCAAGAGACCCAGTACTTC; CDR3: CASKDGGANQETQYF
V: TRBV7-2; J: TRBJ2-1; size: .; D: .; DNA: TGTGCCAGCAGCTCACCGGGACACCTAAACAATGAGCAGTTCTTC; CDR3: CASSSPGHLNNEQFF
V: TRBV28; J: TRBJ1-1; size: .; D: .; DNA: TGTGCCAGCAGTTTAGAAGGGGTCAGGGTGGTGAACACTGAAGCTTTCTTT; CDR3: CASSLEGVRVVNTEAFF
V: TRBV28; J: TRBJ1-6; size: .; D: .; DNA: TGTGCCAGCAGTTTATCGGACTCTAGAAGAGGTCGATCACCCCTCCACTTT; CDR3: CASSLSDSRRGRSPLHF
V: TRBV6-4; J: TRBJ2-2; size: .; D: .; DNA: TGTGCCAGCAGTGACGGGGGGTCCGGGGAGCTGTTTTTT; CDR3: CASSDGGSGELFF
V: TRBV27; J: TRBJ2-1; size: .; D: TRBD1; DNA: TGTGCCAGCAGATCGCCGACAGGGCGGGCTTACAATGAGCAGTTCTTC; CDR3: CASRSPTGRAYNEQFF
V: TRBV18; J: TRBJ1-5; size: .; D: .; DNA: TGTGCCAGCTCAGGGGGCCCTCAGCCCCAGCATTTT; CDR3: CASSGGPQPQHF
V: TRBV7-9; J: TRBJ2-7; size: .; D: TRBD1; DNA: TGTGCCAGCAGCAAATATACAGGGGGCCCTCCCTACGAGCAGTACTTC; CDR3: CASSKYTGGPPYEQYF
V: TRBV11-1; J: TRBJ1-1; size: once; D: TRBD1; DNA: TGTGCCAGCAGCTCGATATTTGACAGGGGTGGGAGTCAAACTGAAGCTTTCTTT; CDR3: CASSSIFDRGGSQTEAFF
V: TRBV4-1; J: TRBJ1-3; size: .; D: .; DNA: TGCGCCAGCAGCTCCCTTATACTCTCTGGAAACACCATATATTTT; CDR3: CASSSLILSGNTIYF
V: TRBV7-6; J: TRBJ2-1; size: .; D: TRBD2; DNA: TGTGCCAGCAGCTTACGGGGCGGGAGCTTATACAATGAGCAGTTCTTC; CDR3: CASSLRGGSLYNEQFF
V: TRBV18; J: TRBJ2-1; size: .; D: TRBD1; DNA: TGTGCCAGCTCACCACCGGTTCACACAGGGGGCGACCACTGGGATGAGCAGTTCTTC; CDR3: CASSPPVHTGGDHWDEQFF
V: TRBV7-2; J: TRBJ1-2; size: .; D: TRBD1; DNA: TGTGCCAGCAGCTTAGCGGACAGGAGATATGGCTACACCTTC; CDR3: CASSLADRRYGYTF
V: TRBV29-1; J: TRBJ1-2; size: .; D: TRBD1; DNA: TGCAGCGGGGGCCCGGGACAGGGGAGCTATGGCTACACCTTC; CDR3: CSGGPGQGSYGYTF
V: TRBV9; J: TRBJ2-5; size: .; D: .; DNA: TGTGCCAGCAGCGTAGAGCTCGGGGGAGAGACCCAGTACTTC; CDR3: CASSVELGGETQYF
V: TRBV7-3; J: TRBJ1-1; size: once; D: TRBD1; DNA: TGTGCCAGCAGCTTATCAAGGGACAGGGGAACTGAAGCTTTCTTT; CDR3: CASSLSRDRGTEAFF
V: TRBV30; J: TRBJ1-2; size: .; D: .; DNA: .; CDR3: CAWSVGQGNTF
V: TRBV6-1; J: TRBJ2-1; size: .; D: .; DNA: TGTGCCAGCAGTGAGGCAGGGGAATATGAGCAGTTCTTC; CDR3: CASSEAGEYEQFF
V: TRBV6-4; J: TRBJ1-5; size: .; D: .; DNA: TGTGCCAGCAGTAGGGAGGGAGGCAATCAGCCCCAGCATTTT; CDR3: CASSREGGNQPQHF
V: TRBV7-9; J: TRBJ2-1; size: .; D: TRBD2; DNA: TGTGCCAGCAGCACCTTGACTAGCGGGAGTCTCGATGAGCAGTTCTTC; CDR3: CASSTLTSGSLDEQFF
V: TRBV4-1; J: TRBJ2-3; size: .; D: .; DNA: TGCGCCAGCAGCCACCACGAGGATACGCAGTATTTT; CDR3: CASSHHEDTQYF
V: TRBV4-1; J: TRBJ1-1; size: .; D: TRBD1; DNA: TGCGCCAGCAGCCCCAGGGGGGATAGGAACACTGAAGCTTTCTTT; CDR3: CASSPRGDRNTEAFF
V: TRBV2; J: TRBJ2-6; size: .; D: .; DNA: TGTGCCAGCATGAGAGGGTCTGGGGCCAACGTCCTGACTTTC; CDR3: CASMRGSGANVLTF
V: TRBV11-2; J: TRBJ2-1; size: .; D: .; DNA: TGTGCCAGCAGCCCCGACCGGGGTTCCTACAATGAGCAGTTCTTC; CDR3: CASSPDRGSYNEQFF
V: TRBV19; J: TRBJ1-3; size: once; D: .; DNA: TGTGCCAGTATGTACCAGAGGAACACCATATATTTT; CDR3: CASMYQRNTIYF
V: TRBV28; J: TRBJ1-2; size: .; D: TRBD1; DNA: TGTGCCAGCAGCCTCTCCCCGGACAGGGGAGGGTATGGCTACACCTTC; CDR3: CASSLSPDRGGYGYTF
V: TRBV9; J: TRBJ2-1; size: .; D: .; DNA: TGTGCCAGCAGCCCTGACTTATCCTACAATGAGCAGTTCTTC; CDR3: CASSPDLSYNEQFF
V: TRBV29-1; J: TRBJ1-2; size: once; D: .; DNA: TGCAGCGTTGAGGGGACATCGAACTATGGCTACACCTTC; CDR3: CSVEGTSNYGYTF
V: TRBV25-1; J: TRBJ2-7; size: .; D: TRBD1; DNA: TGTGCCAGCAGGTCGACAGGGTCAAACGAGCAGTACTTC; CDR3: CASRSTGSNEQYF